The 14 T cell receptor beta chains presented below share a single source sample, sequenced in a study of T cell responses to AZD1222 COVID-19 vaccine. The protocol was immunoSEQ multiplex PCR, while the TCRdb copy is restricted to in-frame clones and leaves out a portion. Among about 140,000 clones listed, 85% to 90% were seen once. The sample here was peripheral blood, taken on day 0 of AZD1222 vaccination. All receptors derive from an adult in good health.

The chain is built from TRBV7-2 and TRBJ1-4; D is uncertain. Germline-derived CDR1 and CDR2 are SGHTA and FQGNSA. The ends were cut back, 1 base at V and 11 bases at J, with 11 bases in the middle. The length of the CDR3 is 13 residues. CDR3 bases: TGTGCCAGCAGCTTAGATCCCGCAGGCAAACTGTTTTTT. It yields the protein CASSLDPAGKLFF.

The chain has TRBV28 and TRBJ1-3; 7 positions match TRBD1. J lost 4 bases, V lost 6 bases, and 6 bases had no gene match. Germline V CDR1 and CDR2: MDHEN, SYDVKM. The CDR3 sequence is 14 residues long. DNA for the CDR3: TGTGCCAGCAGCCGTACAGGGGCCGGAAACACCATATATTTT. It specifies CASSRTGAGNTIYF.

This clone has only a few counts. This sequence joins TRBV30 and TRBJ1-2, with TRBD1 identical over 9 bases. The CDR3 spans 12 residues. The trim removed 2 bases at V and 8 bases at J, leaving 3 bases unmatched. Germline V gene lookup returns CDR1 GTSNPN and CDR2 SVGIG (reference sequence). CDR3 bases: TGTGCCTGGAGTTCAACAGGGGGCGGCTACACCTTC. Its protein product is CAWSSTGGGYTF. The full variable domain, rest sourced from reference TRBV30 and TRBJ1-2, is SQTIHQWPATLVQPVGSPLSLECTVEGTSNPNLYWYRQAAGRGLQLLFYSVGIGQISSEVPQNLSASRPQDRQFILSSKKLLLSDSGFYLCAWSSTGGGYTFGSGTRLTVV.

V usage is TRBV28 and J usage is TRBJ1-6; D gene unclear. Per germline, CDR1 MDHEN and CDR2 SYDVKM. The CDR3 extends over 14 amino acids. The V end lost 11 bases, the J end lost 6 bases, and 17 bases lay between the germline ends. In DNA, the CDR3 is TGTGCCGGCTCCTGGAGGGTTGGTAATTCACCCCTCCACTTT. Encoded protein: CAGSWRVGNSPLHF.

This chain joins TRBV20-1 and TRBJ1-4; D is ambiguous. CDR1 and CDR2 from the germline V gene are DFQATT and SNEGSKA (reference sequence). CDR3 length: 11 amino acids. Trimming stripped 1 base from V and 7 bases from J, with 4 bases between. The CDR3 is CSARGSEKLFF. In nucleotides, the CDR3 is TGCAGTGCTAGAGGTAGTGAAAAACTGTTTTTT.

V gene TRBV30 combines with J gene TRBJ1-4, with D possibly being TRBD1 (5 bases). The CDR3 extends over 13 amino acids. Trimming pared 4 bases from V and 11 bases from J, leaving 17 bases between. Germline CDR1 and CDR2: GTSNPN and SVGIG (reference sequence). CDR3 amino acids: CAWTGYRTSKLFF. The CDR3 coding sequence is TGTGCCTGGACTGGTTACCGGACATCGAAACTGTTTTTT. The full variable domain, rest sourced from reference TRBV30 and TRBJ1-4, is SQTIHQWPATLVQPVGSPLSLECTVEGTSNPNLYWYRQAAGRGLQLLFYSVGIGQISSEVPQNLSASRPQDRQFILSSKKLLLSDSGFYLCAWTGYRTSKLFFGSGTQLSVL.

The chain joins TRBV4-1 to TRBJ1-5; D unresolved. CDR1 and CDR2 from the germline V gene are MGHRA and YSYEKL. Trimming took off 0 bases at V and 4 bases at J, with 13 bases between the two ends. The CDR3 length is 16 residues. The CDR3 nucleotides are TGCGCCAGCAGCCAAGATAACCGGATCCCTAATCAGCCCCAGCATTTT. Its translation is CASSQDNRIPNQPQHF.

The CDR3 nucleotides are TGTGCCAGCAGCTGGACAGGGGAACCTAATGAAAAACTGTTTTTT. It codes for CASSWTGEPNEKLFF. The V and J genes are TRBV2 and TRBJ1-4; 9 nucleotides match TRBD1. V lost 6 bases, J lost 3 bases, and 5 bases stayed unmatched. Germline CDR1 is SNHLY and CDR2 is FYNNEI. The CDR3 covers 15 residues.

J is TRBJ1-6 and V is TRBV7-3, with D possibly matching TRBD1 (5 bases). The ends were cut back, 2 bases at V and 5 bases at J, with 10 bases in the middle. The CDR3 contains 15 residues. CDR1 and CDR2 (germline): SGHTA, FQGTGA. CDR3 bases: TGTGCCAGCAGCTTAGCGGGGCTGGATAATTCACCCCTCCACTTT. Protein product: CASSLAGLDNSPLHF.

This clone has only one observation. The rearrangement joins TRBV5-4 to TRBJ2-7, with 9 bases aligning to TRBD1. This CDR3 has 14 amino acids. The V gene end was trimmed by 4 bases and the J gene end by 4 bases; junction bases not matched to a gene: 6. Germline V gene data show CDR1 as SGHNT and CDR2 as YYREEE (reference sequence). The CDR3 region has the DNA TGTGCCAGCAGCCCTGACAGGGGGGCTTACGAGCAGTACTTC. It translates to CASSPDRGAYEQYF.

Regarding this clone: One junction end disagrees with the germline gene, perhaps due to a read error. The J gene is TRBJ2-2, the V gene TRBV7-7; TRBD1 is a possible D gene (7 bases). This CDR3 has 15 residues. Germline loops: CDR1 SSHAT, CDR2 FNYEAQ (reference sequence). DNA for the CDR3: TGTGCTAGCAGCACCCAGGGGGGGAACACCGGGGAGCTGTTTTTT. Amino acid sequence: CASSTQGGNTGELFF.

The CDR3 spells CASSLSVRKKDNSPLHF. The CDR3 DNA reads as TGTGCCAGCAGCTTATCAGTCCGGAAAAAGGATAATTCACCCCTCCACTTT. The V gene is TRBV7-9, the J gene TRBJ1-6; D gene ambiguous. This CDR3 comprises 17 residues. Germline V gene sequence: CDR1 SEHNR, CDR2 FQNEAQ (reference sequence). Trimming removed 2 bases at V and 5 bases at J, with 16 bases between. Drawing the rest from reference TRBV7-9 and TRBJ1-6, the complete variable domain is DTGVSQNPRHKITKRGQNVTFRCDPISEHNRLYWYRQTLGQGPEFLTYFQNEAQLEKSRLLSDRFSAERPKGSFSTLEIQRTEQGDSAMYLCASSLSVRKKDNSPLHFGNGTRLTVT.

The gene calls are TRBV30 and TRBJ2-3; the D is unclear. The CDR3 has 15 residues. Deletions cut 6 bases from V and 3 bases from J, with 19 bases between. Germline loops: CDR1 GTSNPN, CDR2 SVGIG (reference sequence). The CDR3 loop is CACELIGIGTDTQYF. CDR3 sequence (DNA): TGTGCCTGTGAGCTGATAGGTATCGGAACAGATACGCAGTATTTT.

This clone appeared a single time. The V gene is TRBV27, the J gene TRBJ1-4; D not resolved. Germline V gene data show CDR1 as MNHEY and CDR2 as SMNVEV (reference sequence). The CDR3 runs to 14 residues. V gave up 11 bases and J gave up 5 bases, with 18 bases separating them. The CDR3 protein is CAQHSAGLNEKLFF. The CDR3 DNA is TGTGCCCAGCATTCAGCCGGGTTAAATGAAAAACTGTTTTTT.